This T cell receptor beta chain was identified in a study of identical twins. Study findings and constraints: For out-of-frame alpha sequences shared by twins, low generation probability was in excess.

This clonotype was detected only once. Its antigen remains unidentified. From the 5' RACE reads, TCRdb called clonotypes with MiXCR, one entry per CDR3 protein. This table has 400,000 to 500,000 distinct CDR3 sequences, less than 20% appearing once. Sequenced input: naive T cells sorted from blood. This clonotype was obtained from a man aged 50 to 59 in good health.

The DNA of the CDR3 is TGTGCCAGCAGACTGGGCCAGACTAGCGGGAGGGGTAGTAATGAGCAGTTCTTC. Amino acids: CASRLGQTSGRGSNEQFF. This chain connects TRBV6-1 to TRBJ2-1; 14 positions match TRBD2. The CDR3 runs 18 residues. The V segment lost 6 bases and the J segment 7 bases; nucleotides outside the gene matches: 14. CDR1 is MNHNS and CDR2 is SASEGT in the germline V gene.